These 29 T cell receptor beta chains originate from one sample sequenced in a study of T cell changes during pregnancy in multiple sclerosis. TCRdb keeps only in-frame clones here, not all; method: immunoSEQ multiplex PCR. In the table there are about 40,000 clones, more than 85% of which are singletons. The specimen comprised CD8+ T cells from peripheral blood mononuclear cells, sampled in the first trimester of pregnancy. These receptors were collected from a female donor with multiple sclerosis, enrolled in a pregnancy study.

This chain connects TRBV11-2 to TRBJ1-4; D is ambiguous. V was trimmed by 5 bases and J by 12 bases, leaving 16 bases between them. The CDR3 consists of 13 residues. CDR1 and CDR2 (germline): SGHAT, FQNNGV. The CDR3 bases are TGTGCCAGCAGCCCCAGTTATTATCGGGAACTGTTTTTT. This encodes CASSPSYYRELFF.

The chain uses TRBV2 and TRBJ2-1; 7 positions agree with TRBD2. The CDR3 consists of 15 residues. The V gene's germline CDR1 is SNHLY and CDR2 FYNNEI. The ends lost 3 bases at V and 2 bases at J; junction bases unmatched: 4. CDR3 residues: CASSEGAGTYNEQFF. The CDR3 DNA is TGTGCCAGCAGTGAGGGAGCGGGGACCTACAATGAGCAGTTCTTC. Full variable domain (missing parts from reference TRBV2 and TRBJ2-1): EPEVTQTPSHQVTQMGQEVILRCVPISNHLYFYWYRQILGQKVEFLVSFYNNEISEKSEIFDDQFSVERPDGSNFTLKIRSTKLEDSAMYFCASSEGAGTYNEQFFGPGTRLTVL.

The chain has TRBV30 and TRBJ1-5; 8 nucleotides align to TRBD1. From germline, CDR1 is GTSNPN and CDR2 SVGIG (reference sequence). The CDR3 length is 18 residues. V lost 3 bases, J lost 2 bases, and 15 bases stayed unmatched. The CDR3 spells CAWRKSGRGPGGNQPQHF. CDR3 nucleotide sequence: TGTGCCTGGAGAAAGTCTGGCAGGGGGCCTGGGGGCAATCAGCCCCAGCATTTT. The complete variable domain, with remaining parts taken from reference TRBV30 and TRBJ1-5, reads SQTIHQWPATLVQPVGSPLSLECTVEGTSNPNLYWYRQAAGRGLQLLFYSVGIGQISSEVPQNLSASRPQDRQFILSSKKLLLSDSGFYLCAWRKSGRGPGGNQPQHFGDGTRLSIL.

The genes are TRBV5-1 and TRBJ2-5, with 9 bases aligning to TRBD2. Germline lookup yields CDR1 SGHRS and CDR2 YFSETQ. The length of the CDR3 is 15 residues. Losses at the gene ends were 7 bases for V and 0 bases for J; bases not matched to a gene: 7. Here the CDR3 reads CASRQRGEDQETQYF. Written as DNA, the CDR3 is TGCGCCAGCCGACAGCGGGGGGAGGACCAAGAGACCCAGTACTTC.

This chain links TRBV5-6 with TRBJ1-4, with 8 bases aligning to TRBD1. Germline CDR1 reads SGHDT; CDR2 reads YYEEEE. The V gene end was trimmed by 4 bases and the J gene end by 8 bases; junction bases not matched to a gene: 4. This CDR3 comprises 13 residues. For the CDR3, the DNA is TGTGCCAGCAGCGGACAGGGCCAGGAAAAACTGTTTTTT. Its translation is CASSGQGQEKLFF. The full variable domain, completed using reference TRBV5-6 and TRBJ1-4, is DAGVTQSPTHLIKTRGQQVTLRCSPKSGHDTVSWYQQALGQGPQFIFQYYEEEERQRGNFPDRFSGHQFPNYSSELNVNALLLGDSALYLCASSGQGQEKLFFGSGTQLSVL.

This chain uses TRBV19 with TRBJ1-2; no reliable D call. The CDR3 has 13 residues. V was cut by 5 bases and J by 4 bases, with 11 bases left in between. From germline, CDR1 is LNHDA and CDR2 SQIVND (reference sequence). CDR3 nucleotides: TGTGCCAGTAGTGACGAGGTGGGCTATGGCTACACCTTC. Translated: CASSDEVGYGYTF.

Judged by abundance, this clone is medium-sized. The chain uses TRBV5-6 and TRBJ1-6; D not resolved. The CDR3 spans 16 residues. CDR1 and CDR2 from the germline V gene are SGHDT and YYEEEE. Trimming shortened V by 1 base and J by 0 bases, and 8 bases separated the two germline ends. The CDR3 DNA is TGTGCCAGCAGCTTGTTTCCGTCCTCCTATAATTCACCCCTCCACTTT. It translates to CASSLFPSSYNSPLHF.

V usage is TRBV2 and J usage is TRBJ1-2; 8 bases fit TRBD1. The V segment lost 10 bases and the J segment 6 bases; nucleotides outside the gene matches: 16. From germline, CDR1 is SNHLY and CDR2 FYNNEI. The CDR3 has 15 residues. DNA of the CDR3: TGTGCCACCAACGGACAGGGTCACCAGAGTGATGGCTACACCTTC. It specifies CATNGQGHQSDGYTF.

This chain connects TRBV7-2 to TRBJ1-6; 7 nucleotides align to TRBD1. CDR3 length: 18 amino acids. Trimming took 4 bases from V and 5 from J; bases not matched to a gene: 14. In germline, CDR1 is SGHTA, CDR2 FQGNSA. The CDR3 bases are TGTGCCAGCAGCTCTGATTTCAGGGGGAAGCTGGATAATTCACCCCTCCACTTT. This codes for CASSSDFRGKLDNSPLHF.

This clone was seen once. The chain has TRBV7-9 and TRBJ1-6, with 7 bases that match TRBD1. V was clipped by 1 base and J by 4 bases; unmatched bases: 13. The CDR3 totals 19 residues. The V gene's germline CDR1 is SEHNR and CDR2 FQNEAQ (reference sequence). CDR3 DNA: TGTGCCAGCAGCTTAGTCCTCGGTGACAGGGCGGAATATAATTCACCCCTCCACTTT. Amino acids: CASSLVLGDRAEYNSPLHF. The whole variable domain, remainder taken from reference TRBV7-9 and TRBJ1-6, is DTGVSQNPRHKITKRGQNVTFRCDPISEHNRLYWYRQTLGQGPEFLTYFQNEAQLEKSRLLSDRFSAERPKGSFSTLEIQRTEQGDSAMYLCASSLVLGDRAEYNSPLHFGNGTRLTVT.

CDR3 sequence reads: CASSEQGSQETQYF. The CDR3 DNA reads as TGTGCCAGCAGCGAACAGGGGAGCCAAGAGACCCAGTACTTC. The chain has TRBV9 and TRBJ2-5; 7 bases agree with TRBD1. CDR1 SGDLS and CDR2 YYNGEE come from the germline V gene. Trimming took 3 bases from V and 1 from J; bases not matched to a gene: 3. CDR3 length equals 14 residues.

The chain couples TRBV9 to TRBJ2-1; D remains unclear. Germline CDR1 is SGDLS and CDR2 is YYNGEE. There are 11 residues in the CDR3. Trimming left V 3 bases short and J 7 bases short, with 5 bases between. The CDR3 loop is CASSASNEQFF. CDR3 DNA: TGTGCCAGCAGCGCCAGTAATGAGCAGTTCTTC.

The V gene is TRBV13, the J gene TRBJ1-5; D is unclear. Trimming removed 0 bases from V and 7 bases from J, with 4 bases in between. This CDR3 is 12 amino acids long. From germline, CDR1 is PRHDT and CDR2 FYEKMQ (reference sequence). CDR3 residues: CASSLGRQPQHF. CDR3 coding DNA: TGTGCCAGCAGCTTAGGGAGGCAGCCCCAGCATTTT.

The chain combines TRBV7-9 with TRBJ2-7; 9 nucleotides line up with TRBD1. Trimming at V came to 4 bases and at J to 6 bases, leaving 16 bases not matched to a gene. The CDR3 consists of 17 residues. Germline CDR1 and CDR2: SEHNR and FQNEAQ (reference sequence). The CDR3 spells CASSSPLMMGQGSEQYF. The CDR3 DNA reads TGTGCCAGCAGCTCCCCTTTGATGATGGGACAGGGAAGCGAGCAGTACTTC.

V gene TRBV9 combines with J gene TRBJ1-1; D is unresolved. The V end lost 0 bases, the J end lost 0 bases, and 12 bases lay between the germline ends. Germline V gives CDR1 SGDLS, CDR2 YYNGEE. This CDR3 contains 16 residues. The CDR3, as DNA: TGTGCCAGCAGCGTAGATCTGGCCGCAATGAACACTGAAGCTTTCTTT. Its protein is CASSVDLAAMNTEAFF.

This chain links TRBV7-3 with TRBJ2-1, with 16 nucleotides matching TRBD2. The CDR3 totals 15 residues. Per germline, CDR1 SGHTA and CDR2 FQGTGA. V was clipped by 3 bases and J by 8 bases; unmatched bases: 1. The CDR3 sequence: CASSFGTSGGDEQFF. The CDR3 nucleotides read TGTGCCAGCAGCTTTGGGACTAGCGGGGGGGATGAGCAGTTCTTC. The entire variable domain, with the rest obtained from reference TRBV7-3 and TRBJ2-1, is as follows: GAGVSQTPSNKVTEKGKYVELRCDPISGHTALYWYRQSLGQGPEFLIYFQGTGAADDSGLPNDRFFAVRPEGSVSTLKIQRTERGDSAVYLCASSFGTSGGDEQFFGPGTRLTVL.

This clone occurred a few times. V usage is TRBV7-9 and J usage is TRBJ2-7, with 7 nucleotides matching TRBD1. J gave up 2 bases and V 4 bases, and 8 bases lay outside the gene matches. Germline CDR1 is SEHNR and CDR2 is FQNEAQ (reference sequence). This CDR3 spans 15 amino acids. The CDR3 DNA sequence: TGTGCCAGCAGCTCCTCCCAGGGGGTGACCTACGAGCAGTACTTC. This sequence encodes CASSSSQGVTYEQYF.

The V gene is TRBV21-1, the J gene TRBJ2-1; the D call TRBD1 from the table was never checked on the DNA. TRBV21-1 counts as a pseudogene. The CDR3 sequence is 16 residues long. The DNA of the CDR3 is TGTGCCAGCAGCAAAGGGACAGATAGGGCCGGTGGTGAGCAGTTCTTC. It is translated as CASSKGTDRAGGEQFF.

This chain links TRBV18 with TRBJ1-2, with D perhaps matching TRBD1 (6 bases). Germline V gene data show CDR1 as KGHSH and CDR2 as LQKENI. The CDR3 contains 17 residues. The germline V and J ends were trimmed by 3 bases and 4 bases, with 21 bases remaining between them. The CDR3 DNA is TGTGCCAGCTCACCCTCCCAGTCCGGACAGATCATCTATGGCTACACCTTC. Its protein is CASSPSQSGQIIYGYTF.

The J gene is TRBJ1-6, the V gene TRBV6-6; 7 bases line up with TRBD1. The CDR3 totals 13 residues. Unmatched junction bases numbered 2, after V lost 6 bases and J lost 6 bases. Germline CDR1 reads MNHNY; CDR2 reads SVGAGI (reference sequence). The CDR3 DNA follows: TGTGCCAGCAGAGACAGGGTTAATTCACCCCTCCACTTT. Translating it yields CASRDRVNSPLHF.

This clone was counted a few times. The chain combines TRBV25-1 with TRBJ1-5; the D gene is possibly TRBD1 (5 bases). V was shortened by 3 bases and J by 3 bases, with 9 bases between the two germline ends. The CDR3 length is 14 residues. CDR1 is MGHDK, CDR2 SYGVNS, per germline. The CDR3 here is CASSDDSYNQPQHF. CDR3 nucleotides: TGTGCCAGCAGTGACGACAGTTACAATCAGCCCCAGCATTTT. Full variable domain (outside the CDR3, taken from reference TRBV25-1 and TRBJ1-5): EADIYQTPRYLVIGTGKKITLECSQTMGHDKMYWYQQDPGMELHLIHYSYGVNSTEKGDLSSESTVSRIRTEHFPLTLESARPSHTSQYLCASSDDSYNQPQHFGDGTRLSIL.

The table lists this clone with a few counts. The rearrangement links TRBV29-1 to TRBJ1-1, with TRBD1 matching over 8 bases. The CDR3 has 12 residues. Germline CDR1 reads SQVTM; CDR2 reads ANQGSEA. J lost 6 bases, V lost 6 bases, and 6 bases had no gene match. The CDR3 DNA sequence: TGCAGCGTCGCCGACAGGGGCTCTGAAGCTTTCTTT. Protein: CSVADRGSEAFF. Looking up the rest from reference TRBV29-1 and TRBJ1-1 gives the full variable domain: SAVISQKPSRDICQRGTSLTIQCQVDSQVTMMFWYRQQPGQSLTLIATANQGSEATYESGFVIDKFPISRPNLTFSTLTVSNMSPEDSSIYLCSVADRGSEAFFGQGTRLTVV.

The chain carries TRBV5-6 and TRBJ2-1; D gene unclear. V was pared by 3 bases and J by 6 bases, with 7 bases between. Germline V lookup: CDR1 SGHDT, CDR2 YYEEEE. CDR3 length: 12 residues. The CDR3 DNA is TGTGCCAGCAGCTACGGGTCCAATGAGCAGTTCTTC. This gives the protein CASSYGSNEQFF. Based on the CDR3 plus reference TRBV5-6 and TRBJ2-1, the full variable domain is DAGVTQSPTHLIKTRGQQVTLRCSPKSGHDTVSWYQQALGQGPQFIFQYYEEEERQRGNFPDRFSGHQFPNYSSELNVNALLLGDSALYLCASSYGSNEQFFGPGTRLTVL.

V is TRBV19 and J is TRBJ1-2; 9 nucleotides align to TRBD1. The CDR3 loop spans 14 amino acids. The ends lost 6 bases at V and 8 bases at J; junction bases unmatched: 10. Germline lookup yields CDR1 LNHDA and CDR2 SQIVND (reference sequence). CDR3 DNA: TGTGCCAGTAGACCGCCGGGACAGGGTAGCGGCTACACCTTC. This codes for CASRPPGQGSGYTF.

The chain carries TRBV15 and TRBJ2-6; no reliable D call. The V end lost 3 bases, the J end lost 2 bases, and 8 bases lay between the germline ends. The V gene's germline CDR1 is LNHNV and CDR2 YYDKDF (reference sequence). This CDR3 comprises 15 residues. The CDR3 bases are TGTGCCACCAGCAGTGGAGAGACTGGGGCCAACGTCCTGACTTTC. Protein sequence: CATSSGETGANVLTF.

The chain combines TRBV13 with TRBJ1-1, with 8 bases identical to TRBD1. The CDR3 sequence is 17 residues long. CDR1 is PRHDT and CDR2 is FYEKMQ in the germline V gene (reference sequence). Trimming took 5 bases from V and 3 from J; bases not matched to a gene: 14. The CDR3 region is CASSTRNDDRGHTEAFF. Written as DNA, the CDR3 is TGTGCCAGCAGCACACGAAACGACGACAGGGGACACACTGAAGCTTTCTTT.

The chain recombines TRBV2 with TRBJ2-3; D unclear. This CDR3 spans 16 amino acids. V gave up 0 bases and J gave up 3 bases, with 13 bases separating them. The germline V gene encodes CDR1 SNHLY and CDR2 FYNNEI. CDR3 in amino acids: CASSEAGPSITDTQYF. CDR3 nucleotide sequence: TGTGCCAGCAGTGAAGCGGGCCCCAGCATAACAGATACGCAGTATTTT. Complete variable domain (other parts from reference TRBV2 and TRBJ2-3): EPEVTQTPSHQVTQMGQEVILRCVPISNHLYFYWYRQILGQKVEFLVSFYNNEISEKSEIFDDQFSVERPDGSNFTLKIRSTKLEDSAMYFCASSEAGPSITDTQYFGPGTRLTVL.

The V and J genes are TRBV27 and TRBJ2-6; D call uncertain. Trimming left V 5 bases short and J 2 bases short, with 10 bases between. The CDR3 extends over 15 amino acids. Germline CDR1 is MNHEY and CDR2 is SMNVEV (reference sequence). CDR3: CASSKEAAGANVLTF. CDR3 in DNA: TGTGCCAGCAGTAAAGAGGCCGCTGGGGCCAACGTCCTGACTTTC.

The V and J genes are TRBV10-1 and TRBJ2-7, with D possibly TRBD2 on 5 matching bases. V was pared by 2 bases and J by 4 bases, with 6 bases between. Germline CDR1 and CDR2: WNHNN and SYGVQD (reference sequence). The CDR3 is 12 residues long. CDR3 loop: CASSERRYEQYF. In DNA form, the CDR3 reads TGCGCCAGCAGTGAGCGGAGGTACGAGCAGTACTTC.